The T cell receptor beta chain described here comes from a study of cytomegalovirus exposure and HLA in healthy donors. Points from the study as a whole: It was 150 to 200 TCR beta chains that were listed as cytomegalovirus-associated.

CDR3 length equals 13 residues. Trimming removed 9 bases from V and 7 bases from J, with 16 bases in between. The germline gives CDR1 MDHEN, CDR2 SYDVKM. This clone appeared once. Its antigen is still unknown. The method was immunoSEQ multiplex PCR; TCRdb's version includes in-frame clones alone and lacks a portion of them. Among over 200,000 clones listed, less than 90% were seen once. This clonotype originated in a woman in her late teens or twenties in good health and CMV-seronegative. The chain combines TRBV28 with TRBJ2-4; D may correspond to TRBD1 or TRBD2 (6 bases each). Material: PBMCs. Here the CDR3 reads CASRGAGYNIQYF. The CDR3 region has the DNA TGTGCCAGTAGGGGGGCAGGTTATAACATTCAGTACTTC.